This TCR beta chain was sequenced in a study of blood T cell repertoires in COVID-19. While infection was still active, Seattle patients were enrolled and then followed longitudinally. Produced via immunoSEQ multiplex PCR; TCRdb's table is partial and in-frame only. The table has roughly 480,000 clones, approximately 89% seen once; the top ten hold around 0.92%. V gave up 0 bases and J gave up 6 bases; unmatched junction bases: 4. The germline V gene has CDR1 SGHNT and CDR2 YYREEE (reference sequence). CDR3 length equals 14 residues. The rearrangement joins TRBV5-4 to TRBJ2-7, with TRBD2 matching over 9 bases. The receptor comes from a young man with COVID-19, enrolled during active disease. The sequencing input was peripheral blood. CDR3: CASSLASGRLEQYF. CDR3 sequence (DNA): TGTGCCAGCAGCTTGGCCAGCGGGAGGCTCGAGCAGTACTTC.